Listed below are T cell receptor beta chains from one sample, sequenced in a study of a mutant IDH1 vaccine in newly diagnosed glioma. These receptors have no known antigen. Generated by immunoSEQ multiplex PCR, the TCRdb table keeps only in-frame clones and is missing some. The sample carries tens of thousands of clones, roughly 76% recorded once. Sequenced here: PBMCs, sampled from a glioma patient whose treatment included an IDH1 peptide vaccine. The receptors originated from a man aged 35 to 55 with glioma. Each CDR3 is given with its conserved first and last residue. A D gene is named only where the DNA matches it firmly. Part of the rows lack a size; the others show once, few, many or a class for expanded clones.

-,TRBJ2-7,TRBV16,-,CASSQSVRALYEQYF,TGTGCCAGCAGCCAATCGGTCAGGGCTTTATACGAGCAGTACTTC
-,TRBJ2-7,TRBV14,few,CASSPSGLHYEQYF,TGTGCCAGCAGCCCCTCGGGTCTCCACTACGAGCAGTACTTC
-,TRBJ1-5,TRBV19,-,CASSDQVGRNQPQHF,TGTGCCAGTAGTGATCAGGTAGGTCGCAATCAGCCCCAGCATTTT
TRBD2,TRBJ2-2,TRBV9,-,CASSVEGLAGVLDGELFF,TGTGCCAGCAGCGTAGAGGGACTAGCGGGAGTGTTGGACGGGGAGCTGTTTTTT
TRBD2,TRBJ2-7,TRBV30,-,CAWSVGSGGRNEQYF,TGTGCCTGGAGTGTAGGCTCCGGGGGGAGGAACGAGCAGTACTTC
TRBD1,TRBJ1-3,TRBV5-1,-,CASSRQGGTGNTIYF,TGCGCCAGCAGCCGACAGGGGGGGACTGGAAACACCATATATTTT
-,TRBJ1-1,TRBV6-1,-,CASRPQGNTEAFF,TGTGCCAGCAGACCACAGGGGAACACTGAAGCTTTCTTT
-,TRBJ2-5,TRBV5-5,-,CASSLRTVRETQYF,TGTGCCAGCAGCCTGAGGACGGTCCGAGAGACCCAGTACTTC
TRBD2,TRBJ2-1,TRBV5-6,-,CASSLERETLNEQFF,TGTGCCAGCAGCTTGGAGCGGGAGACTCTCAATGAGCAGTTCTTC
TRBD2,TRBJ2-3,TRBV13,-,CASSRSGGADTQYF,TGTGCCAGCAGTAGAAGCGGGGGGGCAGATACGCAGTATTTT
TRBD1,TRBJ2-3,TRBV7-9,-,CASSYGQGSGTQYF,TGTGCCAGCAGCTATGGACAGGGAAGCGGTACGCAGTATTTT
TRBD2,TRBJ2-1,TRBV5-5,-,CASSLATSGGRLVNEQFF,TGTGCCAGCAGCTTGGCGACTAGCGGGGGCCGGCTTGTCAATGAGCAGTTCTTC
TRBD1,TRBJ2-1,TRBV5-1,-,CASSEQGANEQFF,TGCGCCAGCAGCGAGCAGGGGGCCAATGAGCAGTTCTTC
-,TRBJ1-3,TRBV18,-,CASSPFEGSGNTIYF,TGTGCCAGCTCACCATTCGAGGGTTCGGGAAACACCATATATTTT
-,TRBJ2-5,TRBV6-1,-,CASSRSWAGTETQYF,TGTGCCAGCAGCAGAAGTTGGGCGGGAACGGAGACCCAGTACTTC
-,TRBJ2-1,TRBV5-1,-,CASSLGQGHGGREQFF,TGCGCCAGCAGCCTAGGACAGGGGCACGGCGGGAGGGAGCAGTTCTTC
TRBD1,TRBJ1-5,TRBV15,-,CATSRPDRGQPQHF,TGTGCCACCAGCAGACCGGACAGGGGCCAGCCCCAGCATTTT
-,TRBJ2-1,TRBV11-1,-,CASSSDRSSYNEQFF,TGTGCCAGCAGCTCCGACAGGTCTTCCTACAATGAGCAGTTCTTC
-,TRBJ1-2,TRBV11-2,-,CASSTPPFPREGGYTF,TGTGCCAGCAGCACCCCTCCATTCCCCCGCGAGGGGGGCTACACCTTC
TRBD2,TRBJ2-5,TRBV2,-,CASRRGGTTETQYF,TGTGCCAGCAGGAGAGGAGGGACTACAGAGACCCAGTACTTC
-,TRBJ2-5,TRBV27,-,CASSLVPGTQETQYF,TGTGCCAGCAGTTTAGTTCCAGGGACCCAAGAGACCCAGTACTTC
-,TRBJ2-5,TRBV29-1,-,CSVKPQGGETQYF,TGCAGCGTTAAGCCACAGGGTGGGGAGACCCAGTACTTC
TRBD1,TRBJ1-5,TRBV28,-,CASKTGSGNQPQHF,TGTGCCAGCAAGACAGGGAGCGGCAATCAGCCCCAGCATTTT
-,TRBJ1-1,TRBV18,many,CASSPGRNTEAFF,TGTGCCAGCTCACCCGGTCGGAACACTGAAGCTTTCTTT
-,TRBJ2-7,TRBV2,-,CASSEYDGIYEQYF,TGTGCCAGCAGTGAATACGACGGGATCTACGAGCAGTACTTC
TRBD2,TRBJ2-3,TRBV6-4,-,CASSDRGTSGFSTDTQYF,TGTGCCAGCAGTGATCGTGGGACTAGCGGGTTTAGCACAGATACGCAGTATTTT
TRBD1,TRBJ2-1,TRBV27,-,CASRNRDRGLDGWGGSYNEQFF,TGTGCCAGCAGAAATCGGGACAGGGGGCTCGATGGGTGGGGGGGCTCCTACAATGAGCAGTTCTTC
TRBD1,TRBJ1-6,TRBV15,-,CATSTRGQGVSPLHF,TGTGCCACCAGCACCAGGGGACAGGGGGTGTCACCCCTCCACTTT
-,TRBJ2-2,TRBV14,medium-sized,CASSQELSYVTGELFF,TGTGCCAGCAGCCAAGAACTGTCCTATGTTACCGGGGAGCTGTTTTTT
-,TRBJ2-5,TRBV7-8,once,CAVAAEETQYF,TGTGCCGTAGCGGCTGAGGAGACCCAGTACTTC
-,TRBJ1-2,TRBV19,-,CASRERAENGYTF,TGTGCCAGTAGGGAACGGGCGGAGAATGGCTACACCTTC
TRBD2,TRBJ2-1,TRBV5-1,-,CASSRTGGKGEQFF,TGCGCCAGCAGCCGCACGGGGGGAAAGGGAGAGCAGTTCTTC
-,TRBJ2-1,TRBV5-5,once,CASNYRGADEQFF,TGTGCCAGCAACTACCGGGGGGCCGATGAGCAGTTCTTC
-,TRBJ2-7,TRBV29-1,-,CSAYLPDYEQYF,TGCAGCGCCTACCTCCCCGACTACGAGCAGTACTTC
TRBD2,TRBJ2-3,TRBV5-1,-,CASSPGLGADTQYF,TGCGCCAGCAGCCCCGGACTAGGGGCTGATACGCAGTATTTT
TRBD1,TRBJ2-7,TRBV9,-,CASSSSGLGGNEQYF,TGTGCCAGCAGCTCCAGTGGGCTAGGGGGCAACGAGCAGTACTTC
TRBD1,TRBJ2-7,TRBV11-3,few,CASSKGQAYEQYF,TGTGCCAGCAGCAAGGGACAGGCCTACGAGCAGTACTTC
-,TRBJ2-6,TRBV6-1,-,CASSEGGSGANVLTF,TGTGCCAGCAGTGAAGGGGGCTCTGGGGCCAACGTCCTGACTTTC
TRBD2,TRBJ2-7,TRBV11-2,-,CASSLERLAYYEQYF,TGTGCCAGCAGCTTAGAAAGACTAGCTTACTACGAGCAGTACTTC
-,TRBJ1-1,TRBV5-1,few,CASSLPGGTEAFF,TGCGCCAGCAGCTTGCCGGGTGGCACTGAAGCTTTCTTT